The rows below give T cell receptor beta chains drawn from one sample of a study of cytomegalovirus exposure and HLA in healthy donors. This table comes from immunoSEQ multiplex PCR, and its TCRdb copy is limited to in-frame clones, with some not included. Of under 80,000 clones listed, 94% are singletons. The sample taken for sequencing was PBMCs. These receptors were obtained from a woman aged 18-29 years in good health and CMV-seronegative. Each CDR3 is given with its conserved first and last residue. D genes are given only for firm matches. Rows give clone size only sometimes, using once, few, many, or a class for an expanded clone.

>TRBD1|TRBV9|-|TRBJ1-1
TGTGCCAGCAGCGCTGGGACAGGGGCTATGAACACTGAAGCTTTCTTT
CASSAGTGAMNTEAFF
>-|TRBV18|-|TRBJ2-1
TGTGCCAGCTCACCAACAGAGAGGGGAGGCAATGAGCAGTTCTTC
CASSPTERGGNEQFF
>-|TRBV28|-|TRBJ2-1
TGTGCCAGCAGTTTAGGCGGGCAGGTCTACAATGAGCAGTTCTTC
CASSLGGQVYNEQFF
>-|TRBV4-2|-|TRBJ2-5
TGTGCCAGCAGCCAAGGAAACAGGGGGGGAATAGAGACCCAGTACTTC
CASSQGNRGGIETQYF
>TRBD2|TRBV4-2|-|TRBJ2-3
TGTGCCAGCAGCCAAGTCCTCCTAGCGGGGTCTAGCACAGATACGCAGTATTTT
CASSQVLLAGSSTDTQYF
>-|TRBV5-6|-|TRBJ2-1
TGTGCCAGCAGCAAGATGCGCGATGAGCAGTTCTTC
CASSKMRDEQFF
>-|TRBV6-1|-|TRBJ1-2
TGTGCCAGCACTCGTACAGGGAATGACTATGGCTACACCTTC
CASTRTGNDYGYTF
>-|TRBV7-2|once|TRBJ2-5
TGTGCCAGCGCAGGGTGGGAAGAGACCCAGTACTTC
CASAGWEETQYF
>TRBD2|TRBV7-6|-|TRBJ2-7
TGTGCCAGCAGCCCACCCGGGGGGGCCGAGCAGTACTTC
CASSPPGGAEQYF
>TRBD1|TRBV30|-|TRBJ2-3
TGTGCCTGGAAAACCGGGACAGGGTTGGGAGATACGCAGTATTTT
CAWKTGTGLGDTQYF
>-|TRBV4-1|-|TRBJ2-7
TGCGCCAGCAGCCAAGACGTGACTAGGGGTACGTACGAGCAGTACTTC
CASSQDVTRGTYEQYF
>-|TRBV15|-|TRBJ1-2
TGTGCCACCAGCAGATCCGGAGGGGTCGTTAACTATGGCTACACCTTC
CATSRSGGVVNYGYTF
>-|TRBV19|-|TRBJ2-1
TGTGCCAGTAGTATGGGCAGGGGCTTCGATGAGCAGTTCTTC
CASSMGRGFDEQFF
>-|TRBV6-1|-|TRBJ2-3
TGTGCCACCCCGGGGTACGACACGACATTATATACGCAGTATTTT
CATPGYDTTLYTQYF
>-|TRBV19|once|TRBJ1-1
TGTGCCAGTAGCTTATCATACGGGAACACTGAAGCTTTCTTT
CASSLSYGNTEAFF
>TRBD2|TRBV27|-|TRBJ2-1
TGTGCCAGCAGTTTCGGGACTAGCGGGGGGGCTTCAGTCTTCAATGAGCAGTTCTTC
CASSFGTSGGASVFNEQFF
>TRBD2|TRBV11-1|once|TRBJ2-3
TGTGCCAGCAGCGCGGGGACTAGCGGGATGCCAGATACGCAGTATTTT
CASSAGTSGMPDTQYF
>TRBD1|TRBV19|-|TRBJ1-5
TGTGCCAGTAGTGCGGACAGGGGACGGAATCAGCCCCAGCATTTT
CASSADRGRNQPQHF